This TCR beta chain was identified in a study of blood T cell repertoires in COVID-19. Study overall: Acute-phase and convalescent COVID-19 samples originated in the United States, Italy and Spain. PBMCs, B-cell-depleted T cells, or T cells provided the cDNA or gDNA that made up the material.

The study recruited people aged 18 to 89 years across around 23 US areas. The CDR3 runs to 17 residues. CDR1 SGHNT and CDR2 YYREEE come from the germline V gene (reference sequence). V lost 2 bases to trimming and J lost 0 bases, with 17 bases between them. Per the original data handling: By means of reference gene primer amplification, nucleated cell counts were estimated. TCRdb's table, derived via immunoSEQ multiplex PCR, lists solely in-frame clones and lacks some. V, J and clone size reflect that table, while D and trimming were determined from the DNA. The sample includes 200,000 to 300,000 clones, 70% to 90% of them seen just once.

The sequencing input was PBMCs or T cells enriched from blood (not recorded which). The V gene is TRBV5-4, the J gene TRBJ1-2; D is unresolved. This receptor was obtained from a woman aged 40 to 50 with acute COVID-19. CDR3 coding DNA: TGTGCCAGCAGCTTATTAGGACGGACTTCAGCTAACTATGGCTACACCTTC. Amino acid sequence: CASSLLGRTSANYGYTF.